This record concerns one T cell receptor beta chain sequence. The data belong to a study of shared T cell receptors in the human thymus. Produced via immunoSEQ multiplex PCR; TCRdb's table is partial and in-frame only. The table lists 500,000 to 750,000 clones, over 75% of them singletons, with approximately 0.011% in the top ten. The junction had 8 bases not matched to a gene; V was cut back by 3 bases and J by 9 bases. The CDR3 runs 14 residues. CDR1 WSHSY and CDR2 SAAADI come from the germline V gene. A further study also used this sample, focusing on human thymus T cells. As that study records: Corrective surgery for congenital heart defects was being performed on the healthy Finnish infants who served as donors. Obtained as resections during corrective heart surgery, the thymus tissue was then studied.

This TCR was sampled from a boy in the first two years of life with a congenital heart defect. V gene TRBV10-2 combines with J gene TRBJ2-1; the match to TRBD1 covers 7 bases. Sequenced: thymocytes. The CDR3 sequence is CASSDEDRSGEQFF. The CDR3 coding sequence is TGCGCCAGCAGTGATGAGGACAGGTCTGGTGAGCAGTTCTTC.